This T cell receptor (beta chain) was observed in a study of beta chain features in type 1 diabetes. Study in general: Comparable age, gender and cell yields were observed in patients relative to healthy donors.

General study results and limits: Researchers report that Type 1 diabetes patients had moderately but significantly shorter TCRB CDR3s across all four CD4+ subsets. Although PCR might favor shorter templates, it would do so equally in patients and controls.

Every isolated RNA sample was fully reverse transcribed, so sequencing captured expressed TCRB transcripts. The study sequenced naive, central memory and regulatory T cell samples to an average of about 3.6 million reads. Profiling relied on immunoSEQ multiplex PCR, and the TCRdb table lists in-frame clones only, not all of them. The data hold around 260,000 clones, with around 21% observed a single time. Germline loops: CDR1 MDHEN, CDR2 SYDVKM. The V gene lost 2 bases and the J gene lost 4 bases, with 14 bases spanning the gap. The CDR3 loop spans 16 amino acids. This clone was seen once. The antigen remains unidentified.

The genes are TRBV28 and TRBJ2-2; D gene unclear. The origin of this receptor is a woman aged 40 to 50 with type 1 diabetes. Sequencing was performed on naive CD4+ T cells from blood. The DNA of the CDR3 is TGTGCCAGCAGTTTAATTCTCGACTTGGTCACCGGGGAGCTGTTTTTT. Its protein product is CASSLILDLVTGELFF.